The source of this TCR beta chain is a study of T cell changes during pregnancy in multiple sclerosis (dated 2019 in TCRdb). Turning to the overall study: The study looked at changes in the T cell repertoire across pregnancy in women with multiple sclerosis.

Inclusive of the bounding cysteine and phenylalanine, the CDR3 is 14 residues long. CDR3 DNA is the only sequence kept; it has 42 bases, read in frame from the first base. CDR1 and CDR2, looked up from the germline V gene, are SNHLY and FYNNEI. Cut back by 10 bases and 0 bases, the V and J ends lie 16 bases apart. As concerns this clone: Its cognate antigen has yet to be identified. No much larger clone is present one base from it, and per-base qualities are unavailable.

The library was made by the immunoSEQ multiplex PCR assay. TCRdb carries this immuneACCESS record with in-frame sequences only. Its versions omit some clonotypes, under half of them owing to an unresolved V gene in the studies checked, with the rest unexplained. The table for this sample lists more than 85,000 clones; over 85% of them were counted only once. The ten top clones hold under 2% of the sample. The source of this sequence is a female donor in good health, enrolled as a control in a pregnancy study. In this chain, TRBV2 is recombined with TRBJ2-7, with TRBD2 perhaps the D gene, on 6 matching bases. The sequences come from peripheral blood, collected after pregnancy. The nucleotides read TGTGCCACCTACCGGGAGCCGAGCTCCTACGAGCAGTACTTC. The encoded protein is CATYREPSSYEQYF.